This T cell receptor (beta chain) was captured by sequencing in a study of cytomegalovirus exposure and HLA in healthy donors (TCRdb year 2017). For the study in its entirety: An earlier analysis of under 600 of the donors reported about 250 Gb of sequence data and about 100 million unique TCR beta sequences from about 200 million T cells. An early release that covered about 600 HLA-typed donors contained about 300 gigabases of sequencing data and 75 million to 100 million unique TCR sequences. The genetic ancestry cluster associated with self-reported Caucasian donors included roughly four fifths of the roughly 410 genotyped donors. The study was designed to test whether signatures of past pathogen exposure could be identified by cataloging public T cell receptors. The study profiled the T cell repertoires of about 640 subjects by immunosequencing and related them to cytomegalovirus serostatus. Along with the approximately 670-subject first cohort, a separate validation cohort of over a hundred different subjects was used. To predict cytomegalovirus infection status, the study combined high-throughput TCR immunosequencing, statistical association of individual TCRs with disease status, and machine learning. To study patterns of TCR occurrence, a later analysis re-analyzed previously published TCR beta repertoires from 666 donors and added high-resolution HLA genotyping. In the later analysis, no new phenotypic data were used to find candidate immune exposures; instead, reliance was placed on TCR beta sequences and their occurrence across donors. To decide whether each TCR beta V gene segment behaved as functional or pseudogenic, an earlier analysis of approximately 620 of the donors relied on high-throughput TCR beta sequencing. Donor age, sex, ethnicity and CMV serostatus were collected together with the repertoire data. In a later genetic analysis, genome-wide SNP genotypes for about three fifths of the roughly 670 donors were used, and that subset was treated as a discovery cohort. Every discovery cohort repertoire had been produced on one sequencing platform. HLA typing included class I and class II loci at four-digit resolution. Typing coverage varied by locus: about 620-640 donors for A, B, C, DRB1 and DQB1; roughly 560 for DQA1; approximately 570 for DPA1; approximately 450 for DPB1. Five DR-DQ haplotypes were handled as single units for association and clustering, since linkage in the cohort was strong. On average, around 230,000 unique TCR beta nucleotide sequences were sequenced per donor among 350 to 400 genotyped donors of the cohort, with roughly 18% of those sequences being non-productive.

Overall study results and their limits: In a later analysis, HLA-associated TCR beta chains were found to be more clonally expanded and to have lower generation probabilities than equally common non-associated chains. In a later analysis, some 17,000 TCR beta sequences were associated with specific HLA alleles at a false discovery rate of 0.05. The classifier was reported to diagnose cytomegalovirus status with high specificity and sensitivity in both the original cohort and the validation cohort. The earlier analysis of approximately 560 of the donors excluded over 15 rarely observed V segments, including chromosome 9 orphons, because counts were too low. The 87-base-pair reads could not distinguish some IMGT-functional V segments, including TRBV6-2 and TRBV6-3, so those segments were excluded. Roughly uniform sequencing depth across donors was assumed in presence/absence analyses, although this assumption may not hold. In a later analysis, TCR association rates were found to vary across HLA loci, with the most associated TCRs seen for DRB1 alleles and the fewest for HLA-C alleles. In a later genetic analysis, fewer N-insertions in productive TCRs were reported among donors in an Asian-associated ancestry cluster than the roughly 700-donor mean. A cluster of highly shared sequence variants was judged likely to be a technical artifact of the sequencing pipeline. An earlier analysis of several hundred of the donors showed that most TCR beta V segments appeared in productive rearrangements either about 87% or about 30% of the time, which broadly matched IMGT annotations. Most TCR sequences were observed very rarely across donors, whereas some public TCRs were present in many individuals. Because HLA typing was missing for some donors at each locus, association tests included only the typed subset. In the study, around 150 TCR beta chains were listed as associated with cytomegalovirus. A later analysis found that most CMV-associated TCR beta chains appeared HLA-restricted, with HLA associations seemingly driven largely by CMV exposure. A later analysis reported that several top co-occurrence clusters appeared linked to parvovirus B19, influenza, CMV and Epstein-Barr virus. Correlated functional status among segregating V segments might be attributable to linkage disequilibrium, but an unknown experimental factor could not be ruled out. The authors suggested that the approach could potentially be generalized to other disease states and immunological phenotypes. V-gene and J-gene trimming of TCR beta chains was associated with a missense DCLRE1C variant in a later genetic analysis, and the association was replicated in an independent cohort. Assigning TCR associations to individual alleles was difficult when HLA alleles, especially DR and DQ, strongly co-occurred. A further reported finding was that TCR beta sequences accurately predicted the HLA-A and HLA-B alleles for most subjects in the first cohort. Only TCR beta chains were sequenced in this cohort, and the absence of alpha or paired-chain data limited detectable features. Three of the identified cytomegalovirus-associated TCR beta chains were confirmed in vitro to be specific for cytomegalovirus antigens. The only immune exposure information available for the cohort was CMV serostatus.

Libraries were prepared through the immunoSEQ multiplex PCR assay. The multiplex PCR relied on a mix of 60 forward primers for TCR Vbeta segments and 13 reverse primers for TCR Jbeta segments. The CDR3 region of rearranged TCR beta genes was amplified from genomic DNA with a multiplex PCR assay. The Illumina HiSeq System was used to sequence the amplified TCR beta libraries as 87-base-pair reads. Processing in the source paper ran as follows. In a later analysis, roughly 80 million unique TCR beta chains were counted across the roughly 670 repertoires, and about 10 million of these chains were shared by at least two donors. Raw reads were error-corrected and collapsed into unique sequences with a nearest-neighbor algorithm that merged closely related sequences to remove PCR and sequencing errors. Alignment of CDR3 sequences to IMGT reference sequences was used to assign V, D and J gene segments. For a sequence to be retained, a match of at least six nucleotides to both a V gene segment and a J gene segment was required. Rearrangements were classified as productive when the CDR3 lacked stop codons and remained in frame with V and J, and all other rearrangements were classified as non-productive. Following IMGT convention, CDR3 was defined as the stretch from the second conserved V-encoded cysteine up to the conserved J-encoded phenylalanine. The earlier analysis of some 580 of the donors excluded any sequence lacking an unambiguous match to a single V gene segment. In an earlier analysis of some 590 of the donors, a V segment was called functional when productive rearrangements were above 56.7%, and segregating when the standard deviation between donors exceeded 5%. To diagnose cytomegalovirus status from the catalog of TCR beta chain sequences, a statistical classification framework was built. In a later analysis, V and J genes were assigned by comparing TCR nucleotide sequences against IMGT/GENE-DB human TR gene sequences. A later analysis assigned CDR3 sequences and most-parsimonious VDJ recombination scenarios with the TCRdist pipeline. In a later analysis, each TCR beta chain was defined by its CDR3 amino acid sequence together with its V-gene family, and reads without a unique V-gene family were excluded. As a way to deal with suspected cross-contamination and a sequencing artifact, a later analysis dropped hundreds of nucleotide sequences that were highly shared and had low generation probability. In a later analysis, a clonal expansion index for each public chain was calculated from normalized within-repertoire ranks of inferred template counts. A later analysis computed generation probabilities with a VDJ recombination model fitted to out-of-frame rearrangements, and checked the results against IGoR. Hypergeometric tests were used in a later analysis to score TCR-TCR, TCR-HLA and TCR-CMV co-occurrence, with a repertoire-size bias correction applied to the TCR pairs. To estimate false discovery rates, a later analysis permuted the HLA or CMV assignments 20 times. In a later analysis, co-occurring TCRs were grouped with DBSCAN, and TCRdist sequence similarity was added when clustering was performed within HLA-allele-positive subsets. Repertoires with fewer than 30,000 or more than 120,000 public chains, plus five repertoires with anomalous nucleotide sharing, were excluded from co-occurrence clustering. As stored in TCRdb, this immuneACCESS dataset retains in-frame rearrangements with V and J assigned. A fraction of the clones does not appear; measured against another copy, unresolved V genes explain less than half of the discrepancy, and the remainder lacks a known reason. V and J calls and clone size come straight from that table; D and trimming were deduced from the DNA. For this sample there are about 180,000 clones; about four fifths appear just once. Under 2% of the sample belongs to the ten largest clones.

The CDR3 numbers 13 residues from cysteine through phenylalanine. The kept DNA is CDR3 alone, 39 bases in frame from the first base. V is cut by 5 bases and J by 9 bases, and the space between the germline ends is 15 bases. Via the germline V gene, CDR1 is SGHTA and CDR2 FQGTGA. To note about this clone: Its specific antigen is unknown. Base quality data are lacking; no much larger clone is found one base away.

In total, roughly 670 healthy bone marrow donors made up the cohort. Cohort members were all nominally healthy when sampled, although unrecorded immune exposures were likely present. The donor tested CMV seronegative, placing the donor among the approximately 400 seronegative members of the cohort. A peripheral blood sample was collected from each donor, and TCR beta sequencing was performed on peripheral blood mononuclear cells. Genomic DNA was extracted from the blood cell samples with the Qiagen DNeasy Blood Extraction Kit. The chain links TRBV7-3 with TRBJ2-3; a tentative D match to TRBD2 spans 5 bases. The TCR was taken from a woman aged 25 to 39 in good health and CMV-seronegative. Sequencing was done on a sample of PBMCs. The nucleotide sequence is TGTGCCAGCAGCGTACTAGGCCCGGGGACGCAGTATTTT. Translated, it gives CASSVLGPGTQYF.